These 8 T cell receptor beta chains originate from one sample sequenced in a study of shared clonotypes between healthy human individuals. TCRdb keeps only in-frame clones here, not all; method: immunoSEQ multiplex PCR. The profile shows 2,500,000 or so clones, more than 90% of them singletons. The sequenced sample consisted of naive CD4+ T cells sorted from blood. The subset is: CD45RA+ positively selected. The source is a man between 18 and 29 years old in good health.

The chain joins TRBV28 to TRBJ2-1; TRBD1 agrees at 10 bases. The trim removed 3 bases at V and 10 bases at J, leaving 9 bases unmatched. The CDR3 runs to 15 residues. The germline gives CDR1 MDHEN, CDR2 SYDVKM. The CDR3 sequence is CASSFSGQGGREQFF. The DNA of the CDR3 is TGTGCCAGCAGTTTCTCCGGACAGGGGGGTAGGGAGCAGTTCTTC.

The chain has TRBV19 and TRBJ2-2; D is perhaps TRBD2 (5 bases). With 4 bases removed from V and 7 bases from J, the gap between germline ends came to 13 bases. The CDR3 loop spans 14 amino acids. CDR1 is LNHDA and CDR2 is SQIVND in the germline V gene (reference sequence). The CDR3 DNA is TGTGCCAGTAGTACGGACTCTAAGGTCGGGGAGCTGTTTTTT. Encoded protein: CASSTDSKVGELFF.

The rearrangement links TRBV5-4 to TRBJ2-7, with TRBD2 identical over 7 bases. The V segment lost 6 bases and the J segment 6 bases; nucleotides outside the gene matches: 12. Germline CDR1 SGHNT, CDR2 YYREEE (reference sequence). CDR3 length equals 14 residues. CDR3 nucleotides: TGTGCCAGCACCAAATCCCCCGGGGAGGGCGAGCAGTACTTC. Translating it yields CASTKSPGEGEQYF.

Of note for this clone: In the same sample, other DNA sequences code for this CDR3. The chain carries TRBV2 and TRBJ2-3; D is undetermined. This CDR3 spans 12 amino acids. Germline values: CDR1 SNHLY, CDR2 FYNNEI. V lost 5 bases and J 3 bases, leaving 6 bases between the germline ends. The CDR3 loop reads CASSLRTDTQYF. DNA of the CDR3: TGTGCCAGCAGTCTGCGTACAGATACGCAGTATTTT.

This rearrangement joins TRBV19 to TRBJ1-4; 8 nucleotides align to TRBD1. Per germline, CDR1 LNHDA and CDR2 SQIVND (reference sequence). Losses at the gene ends were 5 bases for V and 5 bases for J; bases not matched to a gene: 7. The CDR3 is 15 residues long. The CDR3 region is CASSSPWDRNEKLFF. CDR3 DNA: TGTGCCAGTAGTTCCCCCTGGGACAGGAATGAAAAACTGTTTTTT. The full variable domain, completed using reference TRBV19 and TRBJ1-4, is DGGITQSPKYLFRKEGQNVTLSCEQNLNHDAMYWYRQDPGQGLRLIYYSQIVNDFQKGDIAEGYSVSREKKESFPLTVTSAQKNPTAFYLCASSSPWDRNEKLFFGSGTQLSVL.

This rearrangement joins TRBV11-2 to TRBJ2-7; D might be TRBD1 (5 bases). The CDR3 consists of 15 residues. Deletions cut 1 base from V and 0 bases from J, with 10 bases between. Germline V gives CDR1 SGHAT, CDR2 FQNNGV. CDR3 sequence (DNA): TGTGCCAGCAGCTTAGGGGGTGGGGCCTCCTACGAGCAGTACTTC. Amino acid sequence: CASSLGGGASYEQYF.

This chain uses TRBV30 with TRBJ2-7; the match to TRBD1 covers 11 bases. The V gene's germline CDR1 is GTSNPN and CDR2 SVGIG (reference sequence). Trimming at V came to 4 bases and at J to 2 bases, leaving 7 bases not matched to a gene. The CDR3 is 15 amino acids. CDR3 bases: TGTGCCTGGATTCCCGGACAGGGGGCCGCCTACGAGCAGTACTTC. Amino acids: CAWIPGQGAAYEQYF.

The chain couples TRBV5-1 to TRBJ2-2; TRBD2 matches at 7 bases. CDR1 is SGHRS, CDR2 YFSETQ, per germline. This CDR3 has 15 residues. Unmatched junction bases numbered 1, after V lost 2 bases and J lost 0 bases. The CDR3 spells CASSFTSANTGELFF. CDR3 DNA sequence: TGCGCCAGCAGCTTTACTAGCGCGAACACCGGGGAGCTGTTTTTT.